Included here is one TCR beta chain sequence, with context. V lost 3 bases and J 3 bases, leaving 11 bases between the germline ends. Looked up from germline, CDR1 is KGHSH and CDR2 is LQKENI. CDR3 length equals 14 residues. Generated by immunoSEQ multiplex PCR, the TCRdb table keeps only in-frame clones and is missing some. This sample carries tens of thousands of clones, over 75% of them seen once, and the ten largest clones take around 0.4%. The sample belongs to a study of OX40 agonist ivuxolimab in advanced cancers. This sequence joins TRBV18 and TRBJ2-5, with a possible D match to TRBD1 (6 bases). The receptor was isolated from an adult with an advanced solid tumor such as melanoma, head and neck, liver or kidney cancer. The sequenced sample was CD4+ or CD8+ T cells sorted from blood, obtained in a trial of the OX40 agonist ivuxolimab. CDR3 residues: CASSPQQGKETQYF. CDR3 in DNA: TGTGCCAGCTCACCCCAACAGGGAAAAGAGACCCAGTACTTC.